Sequencing of this T cell receptor (beta chain) was carried out in a study of blood T cells in healthy people across ages. The CDR3 is 15 residues long. V shed 2 bases and J 5 bases; nucleotides not matched to a gene: 6. The V gene's germline CDR1 is GTSNPN and CDR2 SVGIG (reference sequence). A second about 7 to 12 cycle PCR used barcoded and J-beta primers. MiXCR, applied by TCRdb to the 5' RACE reads, yields one record per CDR3 protein. The sample lists some 1.7 million distinct CDR3 sequences, roughly 27% seen once, with 7.7% in the top ten. This clonotype was counted between two and nine times. The material sequenced was blood. The chain employs TRBV30 and TRBJ2-5, with 12 bases fitting TRBD2. This clonotype originated in a woman aged 25 to 45 in good health. CDR3: CAWSPLAGGRETQYF. In DNA, the CDR3 is TGTGCCTGGAGTCCCCTAGCGGGAGGGCGGGAGACCCAGTACTTC.